This is a list of T cell receptor beta chains from one sample in a study of cytomegalovirus exposure and HLA in healthy donors. This table comes from immunoSEQ multiplex PCR, and its TCRdb copy is limited to in-frame clones, with some not included. This table has about 88,000 clones, roughly 83% appearing once. Sequenced sample: PBMCs. All receptors derive from a woman younger than 30 in good health and CMV-seropositive. Each CDR3 is given with its conserved first and last residue. The D gene is left open where the match is weak. Clone sizes are given selectively: once, few, many, or a class where the clone is expanded.

TRBJ1-1	TRBV28	TRBD1	.	TGTGCCAGCAGGACACGAGGACAGGTGAACACTGAAGCTTTCTTT	CASRTRGQVNTEAFF
TRBJ2-7	TRBV19	TRBD1	.	TGTGCCAGTAGTATTATCCTGACAGGGTTCTCCTACGAGCAGTACTTC	CASSIILTGFSYEQYF
TRBJ2-7	TRBV27	.	.	TGTGCCAGCAGTTTATTCGGGGGTTCCCACTACGAGCAGTACTTC	CASSLFGGSHYEQYF
TRBJ2-7	TRBV5-1	.	.	TGCGCCAGCAGCTTGGCACAGGGAATGTACGAGCAGTACTTC	CASSLAQGMYEQYF
TRBJ1-3	TRBV6-5	TRBD1	.	TGTGCCAGCAGTTACGGACAGGGATCGGACACCATATATTTT	CASSYGQGSDTIYF
TRBJ2-7	TRBV4-3	.	.	TGCGCCAGCAGCCAAGGGGACGGGGGGCGCTACGAGCAGTACTTC	CASSQGDGGRYEQYF
TRBJ2-1	TRBV18	.	.	TGTGCCAGCTCACCCCCCGGGTCCTACAATGAGCAGTTCTTC	CASSPPGSYNEQFF
TRBJ1-2	TRBV29-1	.	.	TGCAGCGTTGAACTTTTGACAGCCTCTAACTATGGCTACACCTTC	CSVELLTASNYGYTF
TRBJ1-3	TRBV19	TRBD1	.	TGTGCCAGTAGTATGGGGGGACAGTTCTCTGGAAACACCATATATTTT	CASSMGGQFSGNTIYF
TRBJ2-3	TRBV10-1	TRBD2	.	TGCGCCAGCAGTGAGTCTGGAGTAGCGGGGGACACAGATACGCAGTATTTT	CASSESGVAGDTDTQYF
TRBJ1-5	TRBV4-3	TRBD1	.	TGCGCCAGCAGCCAACGGACAGGGGGAGGCAATCAGCCCCAGCATTTT	CASSQRTGGGNQPQHF
TRBJ2-5	TRBV4-2	.	.	TGTGCCAGCAGCCAAGCTGTTGGTCCGGCGGGCGAGACCCAGTACTTC	CASSQAVGPAGETQYF
TRBJ2-4	TRBV6-6	.	few	TGTGCCAGCAATAGGAGGTCCGTGGGCATTCAGTACTTC	CASNRRSVGIQYF
TRBJ2-7	TRBV7-3	TRBD2	few	TGTGCCAGCAGCCCTCGACGGGGGGACGAGCAGTACTTC	CASSPRRGDEQYF
TRBJ2-1	TRBV5-5	TRBD2	.	TGTGCCAGCAGTCCGAGGGGACTAGCGGGGTATCAAAGCTCCTACAATGAGCAGTTCTTC	CASSPRGLAGYQSSYNEQFF
TRBJ2-2	TRBV12-2	.	.	TGTGCAAGTCGCTTAAGATCCCCGAGCGGGGGTAACGGGGAGCTGTTTTTT	CASRLRSPSGGNGELFF
TRBJ2-1	TRBV5-1	.	.	TGCGCCAGCGTCCGAGGTGGGACAAACTTTGGCAATGAGCAGTTCTTC	CASVRGGTNFGNEQFF
TRBJ2-7	TRBV5-4	TRBD1	few	TGTGCCAGCAGCTTGAATATCGGACAGGGAAACGAGCAGTACTTC	CASSLNIGQGNEQYF
TRBJ2-5	TRBV5-4	TRBD1	.	TGTGCCAGCAGACCAGCCGGGACAGTTCAAGAGACCCAGTACTTC	CASRPAGTVQETQYF
TRBJ2-3	TRBV5-1	TRBD2	few	TGCGCCAGCACCCCCACTAGCGGGGCCACAGATACGCAGTATTTT	CASTPTSGATDTQYF
TRBJ1-1	TRBV27	.	once	TGTGCCAGCAGTTTGTCGGGGGTTAGAGTCACTGAAGCTTTCTTT	CASSLSGVRVTEAFF
TRBJ1-6	TRBV14	.	once	TGTGCCAGCAGCCCACAGGCTAATAATTCACCCCTCCACTTT	CASSPQANNSPLHF
TRBJ1-6	TRBV27	TRBD1	few	TGTGCCAGCAGTTTAAAGGCTCTCAGGGGGGATAATTCACCCCTCCACTTT	CASSLKALRGDNSPLHF
TRBJ2-4	TRBV19	TRBD2	.	TGTGCCAGTAGTTCTTCGGGGGGGCCACACATTCAGTACTTC	CASSSSGGPHIQYF
TRBJ2-1	TRBV5-1	.	.	TGCGCCAGCAGCTTGGACGGGGGCTCCTACAATGAGCAGTTCTTC	CASSLDGGSYNEQFF
TRBJ2-7	TRBV28	.	.	TGTGCCAGCAGACCCACAGATTTCCAGCCCTACGAGCAGTACTTC	CASRPTDFQPYEQYF
TRBJ2-2	TRBV6-5	.	.	TGTGCCAGCAGTTACTCGTATCTGGCAGGGACCGGGGAGCTGTTTTTT	CASSYSYLAGTGELFF
TRBJ2-7	TRBV27	.	.	TGTGCCAGCAGTTCCCCGACAGGAGCCTACGAGCAGTACTTC	CASSSPTGAYEQYF
TRBJ1-6	TRBV30	.	.	TGTGCCTGGGATTTAGACAGCCCCTATAATTCACCCCTCCACTTT	CAWDLDSPYNSPLHF
TRBJ1-2	TRBV11-2	.	once	TGTGCCAGCAGCGAATTCGGGTCGAGCTATGGCTACACCTTC	CASSEFGSSYGYTF
TRBJ2-5	TRBV7-2	.	.	TGTGCCAGCAGCTTAGATCCGTCCGAGACCCAGTACTTC	CASSLDPSETQYF
TRBJ1-5	TRBV5-3	TRBD1	.	TGTGCCAGGACTAGCTTACCGGGACAGGACTACAATCAGCCCCAGCATTTT	CARTSLPGQDYNQPQHF
TRBJ2-3	TRBV18	TRBD1	.	TGTGCCAGCTTCCGACAGGGGACAGATACGCAGTATTTT	CASFRQGTDTQYF
TRBJ2-5	TRBV9	.	.	TGTGCCAGCAGCGTAGCACCGGCAGGGGGGGAGACCCAGTACTTC	CASSVAPAGGETQYF
TRBJ2-5	TRBV11-1	.	.	TGTGCCAGCAGTTCGGGACTCCAGGGAGAGACCCAGTACTTC	CASSSGLQGETQYF
TRBJ1-5	TRBV30	TRBD1	.	TGTGCCTGGAGTAATAACAGGGGTAATCAGCCCCAGCATTTT	CAWSNNRGNQPQHF
TRBJ1-4	TRBV4-1	.	.	TGCGCCAGCAGCCAAGACACAGGGAGTGAAAAACTGTTTTTT	CASSQDTGSEKLFF
TRBJ2-4	TRBV4-2	TRBD1	.	TGTGCCAGCAGCCAAGTGGGACAGAGGACAGGGGGCGCCTCTCCGGCCAAAAACATTCAGTACTTC	CASSQVGQRTGGASPAKNIQYF
TRBJ2-5	TRBV5-5	.	.	TGTGCCAGCAGCTTGCAGGGCCACTCTCAAGAGACCCAGTACTTC	CASSLQGHSQETQYF
TRBJ2-1	TRBV19	.	.	TGTGCCAGTAGTCACTATCAGGGTAACCATGAGCAGTTCTTC	CASSHYQGNHEQFF
TRBJ1-2	TRBV6-5	.	few	TGTGCCAGCAGTTACGGGGGCGGGTTTGGCTACACCTTC	CASSYGGGFGYTF
TRBJ1-1	TRBV6-1	.	.	TGTGCCAGCAGCACTACAGGGCGGAACACTGAAGCTTTCTTT	CASSTTGRNTEAFF
TRBJ2-5	TRBV5-5	.	.	TGTGCCAGCAGCGTTTCCCAGGGAATTGGCGAGACCCAGTACTTC	CASSVSQGIGETQYF
TRBJ2-7	TRBV7-2	TRBD2	.	TGTGCCAGCAGCTCTAGCGGCCCTCTCTACGAGCAGTACTTC	CASSSSGPLYEQYF
TRBJ1-1	TRBV18	TRBD1	once	TGTGCCAGCTCAGAACAGGGGGCGGACACTGAAGCTTTCTTT	CASSEQGADTEAFF
TRBJ1-2	TRBV7-9	TRBD1	.	TGTGCCAGCAGCTACATGACCCGACAGGGGGTCCAGACCTTC	CASSYMTRQGVQTF